The 32 T cell receptor beta chains below come from one sample, sequenced in a study of blood T cells in healthy people across ages (dated by TCRdb to 2013 to 2016). The library was produced with 5' RACE. Sequencer: Illumina HiSeq 2500. A second PCR of about 6 to 11 cycles was performed with a sample-barcoded 5' primer and a J-beta primer mix. The public reads were quality trimmed at Q25 with fastp and then assembled into clones with MiXCR by TCRdb, keeping productive beta chains. Identical CDR3 protein sequences are pooled into one entry, listed with their most common genes and DNA. Here the sample has roughly 1,500,000 distinct CDR3 sequences; about 31% occur a single time. Of the sample, 11% falls within the top ten clones. The sample comprised blood. All receptors come from a young woman in good health.

About this clonotype: The junction departs from the called germline gene at one end, perhaps through a read error. The rearrangement uses TRBV7-2 and TRBJ2-1, with no clear D. The CDR3 is 13 amino acids. The germline V gene has CDR1 SGHTA and CDR2 FQGNSA. CDR3 DNA sequence: TGTGTCAGCAGATACGACTGGGACAATGAGCAGTTCTTC. It specifies CVSRYDWDNEQFF.

The CDR3 sequence: CASSNLLAGPQETQYF. The CDR3 bases are TGTGCCAGCAGCAACCTCCTTGCGGGGCCCCAAGAGACCCAGTACTTC. The rearrangement uses TRBV5-4 and TRBJ2-5, with TRBD2 as a possible D gene (6 bases). Germline CDR1 SGHNT, CDR2 YYREEE (reference sequence). V lost 4 bases and J lost 1, with 17 bases in between. The CDR3 has 16 residues.

As concerns this clonotype: This may be a read error: a much more frequent sequence differs by one nucleotide. The chain employs TRBV29-1 and TRBJ2-5, with 9 positions matching TRBD1. This CDR3 comprises 14 residues. CDR1 and CDR2 (germline): SQVTM, ANQGSEA. The CDR3 loop reads CNVDRGVRQETQYF. In nucleotides, the CDR3 is TGCAACGTCGACAGGGGGGTAAGGCAAGAGACCCAGTACTTC.

The chain links TRBV7-8 to TRBJ1-5; a weak D match, TRBD1 (6 bases). Germline V CDR1 and CDR2: SGHVS, FQNEAQ. CDR3 size: 15 residues. Trimming took off 5 bases at V and 5 bases at J, with 16 bases between the two ends. The CDR3 sequence: CASSPITGGDQPQHF. The CDR3 DNA is TGTGCCAGCAGCCCCATAACGGGGGGCGATCAGCCCCAGCATTTT.

As to this clonotype: This may be a read error: a much more frequent sequence differs by one nucleotide. The rearrangement links TRBV30 to TRBJ2-4; 9 bases fit TRBD1. The CDR3 contains 15 residues. CDR1 GTSNPN and CDR2 SVGIG come from the germline V gene (reference sequence). As DNA, the CDR3 is TGTGCCTGGAGTGCGGGACAGGGAGCCAAAAGCATTCAGTACTTC. This encodes CAWSAGQGAKSIQYF.

There are a few counts of this clonotype. The chain is built from TRBV27 and TRBJ1-2; D is possibly TRBD1 (5 bases). Between the trimmed V and J ends, which lost 0 bases and 8 bases, there was a span of 16 bases. CDR3 length: 15 residues. Per germline, CDR1 MNHEY and CDR2 SMNVEV (reference sequence). The CDR3 DNA sequence: TGTGCCAGCAGTTTATCACGCGGTGGGGCGGGGGGCTACACCTTC. This sequence encodes CASSLSRGGAGGYTF.

The chain employs TRBV6-1 and TRBJ1-1; possibly TRBD1 for D (6 bases). Trimming took off 5 bases at V and 6 bases at J, with 19 bases between the two ends. In germline, CDR1 is MNHNS, CDR2 SASEGT. The CDR3 has 15 residues. The CDR3 nucleotides are TGTGCCAGCAGTCCAAAGGGGGTAATCTTTGCTGAAGCTTTCTTT. Residues: CASSPKGVIFAEAFF.

This clonotype was recorded a few times. The chain combines TRBV6-5 with TRBJ2-7, with a weak D call TRBD1 (6 bases). Germline lookup yields CDR1 MNHEY and CDR2 SVGAGI. The CDR3 is 12 residues long. Trimming stripped 5 bases from V and 5 bases from J, with 10 bases between. CDR3 region: CASSNRVHEQYF. The DNA for the CDR3 is TGTGCCAGCAGTAACAGGGTCCACGAGCAGTACTTC.

This clonotype occurred a few times. The genes are TRBV12-3 or TRBV12-4 and TRBJ1-1, with D possibly matching TRBD1 (6 bases). The CDR3 has 12 amino acids. V was cut by 10 bases and J by 7 bases, with 16 bases left in between. CDR3 sequence reads: CATTAGDSEAFF. CDR3 DNA sequence: TGTGCCACAACAGCAGGGGATAGTGAAGCTTTCTTT.

The chain carries TRBV18 and TRBJ1-2; D might be TRBD1 (5 bases). Trimming cost V 3 bases and J 4 bases, with 12 bases left between them. CDR1 and CDR2 (germline): KGHSH, LQKENI. The CDR3 extends over 14 amino acids. CDR3 sequence reads: CASSPDTTSYGYTF. DNA for the CDR3: TGTGCCAGCTCACCGGACACAACCTCCTATGGCTACACCTTC. The full variable domain, its missing parts supplied by reference TRBV18 and TRBJ1-2, is NAGVMQNPRHLVRRRGQEARLRCSPMKGHSHVYWYRQLPEEGLKFMVYLQKENIIDESGMPKERFSAEFPKEGPSILRIQQVVRGDSAAYFCASSPDTTSYGYTFGSGTRLTVV.

This clonotype has at least ten counts. This rearrangement joins TRBV4-1 to TRBJ2-1; 12 bases fit TRBD2. Per germline, CDR1 MGHRA and CDR2 YSYEKL. Trimming at V came to 1 base and at J to 6 bases, leaving 4 bases not matched to a gene. The length of the CDR3 is 16 residues. In DNA, the CDR3 is TGCGCCAGCAGCCAAGCTACTAGCGGGGGGCTCAATGAGCAGTTCTTC. Translated: CASSQATSGGLNEQFF.

There are many counts of this clonotype. Mismatch with germline at one junction end may stem from a read error. The chain combines TRBV5-1 with TRBJ2-3; perhaps TRBD2 as D (5 bases). This CDR3 is 14 amino acids long. Germline CDR1 SGHRS, CDR2 YFSETQ. The CDR3 coding sequence is TGTGCCAGCAGTTACGGGGATAGCACAGATACGCAGTATTTT. Translation: CASSYGDSTDTQYF.

The chain joins TRBV12-3 or TRBV12-4 to TRBJ1-1; D remains unclear. The CDR3 has 13 amino acids. V shed 2 bases and J shed 8 bases, with 12 bases lying between them. CDR3 amino acids: CASSLMGGGEAFF. CDR3 DNA sequence: TGTGCCAGCAGTTTAATGGGTGGAGGGGAAGCTTTCTTT.

The CDR3 DNA is TGTGCCAGCAGTCCAGGGGTCTCGGCTAGCGGGAGCCAGGAGACCCAGTACTTC. Its translation: CASSPGVSASGSQETQYF. The genes are TRBV12-3 or TRBV12-4 and TRBJ2-5, with 10 bases that match TRBD2. The CDR3 has 18 amino acids. Trimming cost V 5 bases and J 5 bases; bases outside gene matches: 17.

The gene calls are TRBV7-9 and TRBJ2-5; the D call may be TRBD1 or TRBD2 (5 bases each). CDR1 and CDR2 from the germline V gene are SEHNR and FQNEAQ (reference sequence). The CDR3 extends over 15 amino acids. V was trimmed by 1 base and J by 4 bases, leaving 13 bases between them. The CDR3 coding sequence is TGTGCCAGCAGCTTAGTAGGGACCGACCGAGAGACCCAGTACTTC. It encodes CASSLVGTDRETQYF.

The sample holds a few counts of this clonotype. V gene TRBV27 combines with J gene TRBJ1-1, with D perhaps TRBD1 (6 bases). This CDR3 contains 14 residues. Germline V gene data show CDR1 as MNHEY and CDR2 as SMNVEV (reference sequence). V lost 3 bases and J 3 bases, leaving 11 bases between the germline ends. In DNA, the CDR3 is TGTGCCAGCAGTTTCCAAGGGGGACACACTGAAGCTTTCTTT. Protein product: CASSFQGGHTEAFF.

The chain uses TRBV4-2 and TRBJ1-1; perhaps TRBD1 as D (5 bases). The CDR3 spans 15 residues. V lost 4 bases and J lost 5, with 17 bases in between. Germline V lookup: CDR1 LGHNA, CDR2 YNFKEQ. Here the CDR3 reads CASSPREDSSTEAFF. CDR3 sequence (DNA): TGTGCCAGCAGCCCCCGGGAAGACAGTAGTACTGAAGCTTTCTTT.

The chain has TRBV6-5 and TRBJ2-7, with 7 nucleotides matching TRBD1. The length of the CDR3 is 16 residues. CDR1 and CDR2 (germline): MNHEY, SVGAGI. J lost 4 bases, V lost 6 bases, and 15 bases had no gene match. The CDR3 nucleotides read TGTGCCAGCAGATCAAGACAGGGTGGTTTGAGGTACGAGCAGTACTTC. It translates to CASRSRQGGLRYEQYF.

There are many counts of this clonotype. V and J are TRBV3-1 and TRBJ1-5, with D unresolved. Trimming removed 5 bases at V and 4 bases at J, with 6 bases between. Germline V lookup: CDR1 LGHDT, CDR2 YNNKEL (reference sequence). CDR3 length: 12 residues. The CDR3 protein is CASSYGNQPQHF. The CDR3 bases are TGTGCCAGCAGCTACGGTAATCAGCCCCAGCATTTT. The whole variable domain, remainder taken from reference TRBV3-1 and TRBJ1-5, is DTAVSQTPKYLVTQMGNDKSIKCEQNLGHDTMYWYKQDSKKFLKIMFSYNNKELIINETVPNRFSPKSPDKAHLNLHINSLELGDSAVYFCASSYGNQPQHFGDGTRLSIL.

The chain recombines TRBV5-1 with TRBJ2-1, with D possibly matching TRBD1 (6 bases). CDR1 is SGHRS and CDR2 is YFSETQ in the germline V gene. The CDR3 runs 15 residues. Trimming took off 7 bases at V and 3 bases at J, with 17 bases between the two ends. This CDR3 is CASGIPQQGYNEQFF. CDR3 in DNA: TGCGCCAGCGGCATACCGCAACAGGGCTACAATGAGCAGTTCTTC. Full variable domain (outside the CDR3, taken from reference TRBV5-1 and TRBJ2-1): KAGVTQTPRYLIKTRGQQVTLSCSPISGHRSVSWYQQTPGQGLQFLFEYFSETQRNKGNFPGRFSGRQFSNSRSEMNVSTLELGDSALYLCASGIPQQGYNEQFFGPGTRLTVL.

About this clonotype: A single base separates this from a much larger clone, so it may be a read error. This sequence joins TRBV29-1 and TRBJ2-4; 8 bases fit TRBD1. The CDR3 is 13 amino acids. Trimming at V came to 7 bases and at J to 7 bases, leaving 9 bases not matched to a gene. The V gene's germline CDR1 is SQVTM and CDR2 ANQGSEA. The CDR3 reads CSGVTGAENIQYF. CDR3 nucleotide sequence: TGCAGCGGGGTGACAGGGGCGGAGAACATTCAGTACTTC.

This clonotype turned up a few times. The rearrangement uses TRBV21-1 and TRBJ1-4. TRBV21-1 is a known pseudogene. This CDR3 is built from 15 residues. The CDR3: CASSTQTGPSEKLFF. DNA for the CDR3: TGTGCCAGCAGCACTCAGACAGGACCCTCTGAAAAACTGTTTTTT.

The rearrangement uses TRBV7-9 and TRBJ2-7, with a weak D call TRBD2 (7 bases). This CDR3 comprises 11 residues. V lost 5 bases and J 9 bases, leaving 11 bases between the germline ends. The germline CDR1 and CDR2 sequences are SEHNR and FQNEAQ (reference sequence). This CDR3 is CASSLGGGQYF. CDR3 bases: TGTGCCAGCAGCCTAGGGGGGGGGCAGTACTTC.

This clonotype occurred a few times. Mismatch with germline at one junction end may stem from a read error. The V gene is TRBV20-1, the J gene TRBJ1-4; a weak D match, TRBD1 (5 bases). This CDR3 contains 13 residues. Per the germline V gene, CDR1 is DFQATT and CDR2 is SNEGSKA (reference sequence). In DNA, the CDR3 is TGCAGTGCTAGTCGGACAACTAATGAAAAGCTGTTTTTT. Translated, it gives CSASRTTNEKLFF.

This clonotype was observed a handful of times. The gene calls are TRBV6-5 and TRBJ2-5, with 7 positions matching TRBD2. Germline V CDR1 and CDR2: MNHEY, SVGAGI. The CDR3 consists of 12 residues. V lost 5 bases to trimming and J lost 7 bases; unmatched junction nucleotides: 4. The CDR3 sequence: CASSTGGGTQYF. CDR3 in DNA: TGTGCCAGCAGTACTGGCGGGGGGACCCAGTACTTC.

The J gene is TRBJ1-5, the V gene TRBV6-1, with D tentatively TRBD1 (5 bases). There are 16 residues in the CDR3. V was pared by 2 bases and J by 1 base, with 12 bases between. Germline lookup yields CDR1 MNHNS and CDR2 SASEGT. CDR3 nucleotide sequence: TGTGCCAGCAGTGAATCTAGCAGGGCAAGCAATCAGCCCCAGCATTTT. Its translation: CASSESSRASNQPQHF.

This clonotype was detected ten times or more. V and J are TRBV28 and TRBJ2-4, with 7 bases aligning to TRBD1. V shed 2 bases and J 0 bases; nucleotides not matched to a gene: 4. In germline, CDR1 is MDHEN, CDR2 SYDVKM. The CDR3 has 16 residues. The CDR3 is CASSLGTDVAKNIQYF. The CDR3 nucleotides are TGTGCCAGCAGTTTAGGGACAGACGTAGCCAAAAACATTCAGTACTTC.

This clonotype has only a few counts. This could be a read error, since a much larger clone is one nucleotide away. The DNA of the CDR3 is TGTGCCGGCAGCTTCTCTAGCGGGAGATACGAGCAGTACTTC. It yields the protein CAGSFSSGRYEQYF. The gene calls are TRBV7-2 and TRBJ2-7; 10 nucleotides agree with TRBD2. Germline CDR1 and CDR2: SGHTA and FQGNSA. The CDR3 runs to 14 residues.

This clonotype was recorded once. This chain joins TRBV7-9 and TRBJ1-2; the D gene is possibly TRBD1 (5 bases). This CDR3 has 14 residues. Looked up from germline, CDR1 is SEHNR and CDR2 is FQNEAQ (reference sequence). V was shortened by 5 bases and J by 5 bases, with 15 bases between the two germline ends. This CDR3 reads CASSRVGTAYGYTF. Written as DNA, the CDR3 is TGTGCCAGCAGCCGGGTCGGGACCGCTTATGGCTACACCTTC.

Only a few counts were recorded for this clonotype. V gene TRBV20-1 combines with J gene TRBJ2-1; TRBD2 aligns across 7 bases. The V and J ends lost 6 bases and 0 bases, in that order; junction bases with no gene match: 5. CDR3 length: 14 residues. Germline CDR1 DFQATT, CDR2 SNEGSKA (reference sequence). CDR3 sequence: CSAQTGGSYNEQFF. The CDR3 DNA reads as TGCAGTGCCCAGACGGGGGGCTCCTACAATGAGCAGTTCTTC.

This clonotype was counted a few times. The chain joins TRBV4-1 to TRBJ2-5, with 8 bases that match TRBD2. CDR3 size: 16 residues. The trim removed 4 bases at V and 3 bases at J, leaving 10 bases unmatched. In germline, CDR1 is MGHRA, CDR2 YSYEKL. The CDR3 sequence is CASSRSPAGVEETQYF. The DNA for the CDR3 is TGCGCCAGCAGCCGGTCCCCAGCGGGGGTTGAAGAGACCCAGTACTTC.

V usage is TRBV13 and J usage is TRBJ2-3; perhaps TRBD1 as D (5 bases). Trimming left V 5 bases short and J 1 base short, with 10 bases between. CDR3 length: 14 amino acids. CDR1 is PRHDT, CDR2 FYEKMQ, per germline (reference sequence). The CDR3 DNA sequence: TGTGCCAGCAGCACAGAGACAGGCACAGATACGCAGTATTTT. This translates into CASSTETGTDTQYF.